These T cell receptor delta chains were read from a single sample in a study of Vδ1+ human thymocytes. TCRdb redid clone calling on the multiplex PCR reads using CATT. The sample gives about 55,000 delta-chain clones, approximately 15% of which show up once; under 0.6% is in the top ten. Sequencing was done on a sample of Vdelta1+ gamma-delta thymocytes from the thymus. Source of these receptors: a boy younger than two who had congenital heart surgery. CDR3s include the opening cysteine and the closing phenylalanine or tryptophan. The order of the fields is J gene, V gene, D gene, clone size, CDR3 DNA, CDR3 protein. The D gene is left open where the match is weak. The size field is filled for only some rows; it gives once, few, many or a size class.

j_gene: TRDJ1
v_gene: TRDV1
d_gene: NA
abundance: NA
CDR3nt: TGTGCTCTTGGGGAATCCTTCGGTCTCATGGGGGACACCGATAAACTCATCTTT
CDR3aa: CALGESFGLMGDTDKLIF

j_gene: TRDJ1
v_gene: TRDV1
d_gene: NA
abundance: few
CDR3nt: TGTGCTCTTGGGGAATCAGTTTTCTATGACGTCCAGGCACCCAACTGTAACACCGATAAACTCATCTTT
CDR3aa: CALGESVFYDVQAPNCNTDKLIF

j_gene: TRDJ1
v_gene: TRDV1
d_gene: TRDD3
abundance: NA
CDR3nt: TGTGCTCTTGGAAGCACTGGGGGATACGCAGCGTACACCGATAAACTCATCTTT
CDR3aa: CALGSTGGYAAYTDKLIF

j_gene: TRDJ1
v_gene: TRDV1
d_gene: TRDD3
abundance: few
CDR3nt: TGTGCTCTTGGGAGCCAACTTTCGGGCTGGGGGATACGGGGCACCGATAAACTCATCTTT
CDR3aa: CALGSQLSGWGIRGTDKLIF

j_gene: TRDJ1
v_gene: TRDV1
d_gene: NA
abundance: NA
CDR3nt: TGTGCTCTTGGGGAACTTGCCCCTACGAGGTACTGGAGCCCGTACACCGATAAACTCATCTTT
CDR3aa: CALGELAPTRYWSPYTDKLIF

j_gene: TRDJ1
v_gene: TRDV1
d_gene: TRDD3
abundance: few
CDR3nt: TGTGCTCTTGGGGAATATCTGGGGATAAACACCGATAAACTCATCTTT
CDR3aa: CALGEYLGINTDKLIF

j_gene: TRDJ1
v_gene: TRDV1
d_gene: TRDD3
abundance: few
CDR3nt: TGTGCTCTTGGGGAACCCCCTCTCGACTGGGGGGTCCACACCGATAAACTCATCTTT
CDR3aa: CALGEPPLDWGVHTDKLIF

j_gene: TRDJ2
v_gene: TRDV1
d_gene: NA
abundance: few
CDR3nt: TGTGCTCTTGGGGAACGTCGCGGGGGCTACGCCCTTTTGACAGCACAACTCTTCTTT
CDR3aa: CALGERRGGYALLTAQLFF

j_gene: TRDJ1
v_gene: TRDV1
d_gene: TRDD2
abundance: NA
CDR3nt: TGTGCTCTTGGGGAACGGGGTTTGACTTCCTTCCTACGTTTGAGTACTGGTAAACTCATCTTT
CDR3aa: CALGERGLTSFLRLSTGKLIF

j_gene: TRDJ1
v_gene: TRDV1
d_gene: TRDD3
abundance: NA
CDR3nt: TGTGCTCTTGGGGACCTGGGGGAAAGGCCCGATAAACTCATCTTT
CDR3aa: CALGDLGERPDKLIF

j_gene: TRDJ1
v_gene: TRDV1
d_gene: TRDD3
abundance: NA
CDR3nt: TGTGCTCTTGGGGAACTCCTCTGGGGGATACGCGACACCGATAAACTCATCTTT
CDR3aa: CALGELLWGIRDTDKLIF